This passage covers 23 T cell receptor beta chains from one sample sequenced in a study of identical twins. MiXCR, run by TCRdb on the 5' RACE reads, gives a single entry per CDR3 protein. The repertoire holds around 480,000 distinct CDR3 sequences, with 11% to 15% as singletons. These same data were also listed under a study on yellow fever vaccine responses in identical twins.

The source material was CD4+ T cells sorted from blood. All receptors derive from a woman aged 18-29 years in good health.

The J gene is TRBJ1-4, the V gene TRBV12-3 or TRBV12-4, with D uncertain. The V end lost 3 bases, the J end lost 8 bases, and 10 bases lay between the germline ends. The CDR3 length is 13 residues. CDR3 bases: TGTGCCAGCAGTTTGTTTGGGAGCGAAAAACTGTTTTTT. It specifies CASSLFGSEKLFF.

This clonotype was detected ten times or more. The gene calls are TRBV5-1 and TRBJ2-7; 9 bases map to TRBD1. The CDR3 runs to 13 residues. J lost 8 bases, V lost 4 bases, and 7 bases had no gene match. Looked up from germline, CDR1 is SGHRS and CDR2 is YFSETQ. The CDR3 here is CASSPGTGFQQYF. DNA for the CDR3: TGCGCCAGCAGCCCAGGGACAGGGTTTCAGCAGTACTTC.

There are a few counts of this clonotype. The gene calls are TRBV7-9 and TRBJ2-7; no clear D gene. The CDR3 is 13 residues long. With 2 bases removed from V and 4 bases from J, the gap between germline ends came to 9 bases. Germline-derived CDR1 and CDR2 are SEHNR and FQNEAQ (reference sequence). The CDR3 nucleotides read TGTGCCAGCAGCTTACCGGCGGCTTACGAGCAGTACTTC. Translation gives CASSLPAAYEQYF. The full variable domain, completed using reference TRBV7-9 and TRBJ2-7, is DTGVSQNPRHKITKRGQNVTFRCDPISEHNRLYWYRQTLGQGPEFLTYFQNEAQLEKSRLLSDRFSAERPKGSFSTLEIQRTEQGDSAMYLCASSLPAAYEQYFGPGTRLTVT.

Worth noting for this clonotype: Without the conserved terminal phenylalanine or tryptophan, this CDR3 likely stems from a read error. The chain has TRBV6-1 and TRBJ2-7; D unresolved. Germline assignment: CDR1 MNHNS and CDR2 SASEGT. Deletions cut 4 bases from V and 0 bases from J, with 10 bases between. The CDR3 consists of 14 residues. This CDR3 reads CASSVDVLSYEQYL. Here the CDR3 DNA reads TGTGCCAGCAGTGTCGACGTACTCTCCTACGAGCAGTACTTG.

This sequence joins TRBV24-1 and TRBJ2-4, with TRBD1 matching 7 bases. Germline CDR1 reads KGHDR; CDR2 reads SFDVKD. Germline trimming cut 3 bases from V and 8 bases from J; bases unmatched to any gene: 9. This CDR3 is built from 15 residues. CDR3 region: CATSDAGTAADIQYF. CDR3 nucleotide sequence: TGTGCCACCAGTGATGCCGGGACAGCTGCGGACATTCAGTACTTC.

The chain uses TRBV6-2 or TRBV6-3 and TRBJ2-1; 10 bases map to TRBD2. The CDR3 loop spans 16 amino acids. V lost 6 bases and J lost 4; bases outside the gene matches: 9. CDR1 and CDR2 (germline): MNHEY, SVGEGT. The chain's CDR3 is CASRPTSGKLYNEQFF. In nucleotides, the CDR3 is TGTGCCAGCAGACCCACTAGCGGGAAATTGTACAATGAGCAGTTCTTC.

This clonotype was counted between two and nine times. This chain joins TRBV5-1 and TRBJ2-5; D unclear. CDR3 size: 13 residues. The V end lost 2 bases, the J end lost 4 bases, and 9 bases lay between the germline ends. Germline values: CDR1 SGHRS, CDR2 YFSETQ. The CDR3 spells CASSFLLSETQYF. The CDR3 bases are TGCGCCAGCAGCTTCCTCCTTTCAGAGACCCAGTACTTC.

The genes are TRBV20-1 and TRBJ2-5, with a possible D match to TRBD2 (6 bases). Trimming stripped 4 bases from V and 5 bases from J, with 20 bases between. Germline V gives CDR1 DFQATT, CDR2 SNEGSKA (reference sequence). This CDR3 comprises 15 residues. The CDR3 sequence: CSANRDSHRLETQYF. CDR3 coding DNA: TGCAGTGCTAACCGGGACTCACACCGCCTCGAGACCCAGTACTTC.

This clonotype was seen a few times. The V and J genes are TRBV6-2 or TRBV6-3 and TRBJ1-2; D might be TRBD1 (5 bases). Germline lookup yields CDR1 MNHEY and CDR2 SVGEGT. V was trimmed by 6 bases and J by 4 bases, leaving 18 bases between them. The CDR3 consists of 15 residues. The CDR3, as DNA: TGTGCCAGCAGCGGACGGGACCCAAAAGGCTATGGCTACACCTTC. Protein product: CASSGRDPKGYGYTF.

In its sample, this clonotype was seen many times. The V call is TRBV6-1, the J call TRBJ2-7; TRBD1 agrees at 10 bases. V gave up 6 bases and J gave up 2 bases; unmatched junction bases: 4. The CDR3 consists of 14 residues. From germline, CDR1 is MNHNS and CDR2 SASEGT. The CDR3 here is CASSTGTGAYEQYF. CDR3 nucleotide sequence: TGTGCCAGCAGCACCGGGACAGGGGCCTACGAGCAGTACTTC.

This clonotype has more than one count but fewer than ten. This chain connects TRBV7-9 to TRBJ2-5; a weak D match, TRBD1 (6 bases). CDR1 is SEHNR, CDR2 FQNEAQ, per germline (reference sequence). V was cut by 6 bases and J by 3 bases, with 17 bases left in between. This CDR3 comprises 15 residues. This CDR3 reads CASRYQVTGEETQYF. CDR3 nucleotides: TGTGCCAGCAGATACCAGGTGACAGGAGAAGAGACCCAGTACTTC.

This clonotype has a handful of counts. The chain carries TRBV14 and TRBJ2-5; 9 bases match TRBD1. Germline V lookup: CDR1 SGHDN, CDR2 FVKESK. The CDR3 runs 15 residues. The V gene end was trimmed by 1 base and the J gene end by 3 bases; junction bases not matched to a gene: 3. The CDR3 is CASSQVGTGKETQYF. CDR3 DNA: TGTGCCAGCAGCCAAGTCGGGACAGGGAAAGAGACCCAGTACTTC. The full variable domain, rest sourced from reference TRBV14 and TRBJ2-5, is EAGVTQFPSHSVIEKGQTVTLRCDPISGHDNLYWYRRVMGKEIKFLLHFVKESKQDESGMPNNRFLAERTGGTYSTLKVQPAELEDSGVYFCASSQVGTGKETQYFGPGTRLLVL.

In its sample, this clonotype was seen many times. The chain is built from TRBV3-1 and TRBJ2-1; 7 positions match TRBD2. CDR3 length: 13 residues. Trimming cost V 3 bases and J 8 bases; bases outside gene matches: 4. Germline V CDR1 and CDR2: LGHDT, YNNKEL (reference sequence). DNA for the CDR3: TGTGCCAGCAGCCACCGCCGGGAGGATGAGCAGTTCTTC. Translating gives CASSHRREDEQFF.

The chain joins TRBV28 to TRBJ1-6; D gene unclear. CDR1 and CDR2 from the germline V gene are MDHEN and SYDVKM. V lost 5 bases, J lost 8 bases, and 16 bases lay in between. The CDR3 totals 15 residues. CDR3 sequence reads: CASSPGLFGDSPLHF. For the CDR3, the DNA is TGTGCCAGCAGTCCCGGGCTCTTTGGGGATTCACCCCTCCACTTT. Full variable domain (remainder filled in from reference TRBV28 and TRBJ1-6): DVKVTQSSRYLVKRTGEKVFLECVQDMDHENMFWYRQDPGLGLRLIYFSYDVKMKEKGDIPEGYSVSREKKERFSLILESASTNQTSMYLCASSPGLFGDSPLHFGNGTRLTVT.

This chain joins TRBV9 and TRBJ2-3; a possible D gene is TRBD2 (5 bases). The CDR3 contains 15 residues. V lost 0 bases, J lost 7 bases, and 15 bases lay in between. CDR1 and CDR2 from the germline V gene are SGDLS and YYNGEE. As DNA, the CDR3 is TGTGCCAGCAGCGTAGCTACCGGGGTAGCTAATACGCAGTATTTT. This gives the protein CASSVATGVANTQYF.

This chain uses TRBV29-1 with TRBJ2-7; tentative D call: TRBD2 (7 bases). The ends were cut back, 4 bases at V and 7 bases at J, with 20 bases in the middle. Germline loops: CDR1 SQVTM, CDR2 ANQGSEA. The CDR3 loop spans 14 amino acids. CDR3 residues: CSVGKGGGAREQYF. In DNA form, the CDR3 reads TGCAGCGTTGGGAAAGGAGGGGGGGCTCGAGAGCAGTACTTC.

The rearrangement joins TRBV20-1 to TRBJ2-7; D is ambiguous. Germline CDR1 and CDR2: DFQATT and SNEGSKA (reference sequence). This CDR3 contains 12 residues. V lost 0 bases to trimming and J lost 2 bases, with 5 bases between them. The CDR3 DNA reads TGCAGTGCTAGAGATGGGGCCTACGAGCAGTACTTC. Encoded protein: CSARDGAYEQYF.

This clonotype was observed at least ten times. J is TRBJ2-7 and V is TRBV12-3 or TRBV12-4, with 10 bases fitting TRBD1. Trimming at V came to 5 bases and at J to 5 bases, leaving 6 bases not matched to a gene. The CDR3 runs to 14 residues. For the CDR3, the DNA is TGTGCCAGCAGTATCCGACAGGGGGCCAACGAGCAGTACTTC. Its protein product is CASSIRQGANEQYF.

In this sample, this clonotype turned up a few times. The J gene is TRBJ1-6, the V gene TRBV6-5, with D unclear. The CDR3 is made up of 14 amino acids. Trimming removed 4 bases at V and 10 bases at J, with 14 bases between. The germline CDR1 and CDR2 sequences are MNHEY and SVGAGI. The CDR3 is CASSFTSSPSPLHF. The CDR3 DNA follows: TGTGCCAGCAGTTTTACGTCCAGCCCCTCACCCCTCCACTTT.

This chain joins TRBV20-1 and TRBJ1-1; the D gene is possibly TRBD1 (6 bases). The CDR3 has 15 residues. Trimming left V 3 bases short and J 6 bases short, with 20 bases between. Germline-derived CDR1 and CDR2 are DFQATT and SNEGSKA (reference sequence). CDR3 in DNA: TGCAGTGCTAGCAAAGAGACAGGCAAAGTAGCTGAAGCTTTCTTT. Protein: CSASKETGKVAEAFF.

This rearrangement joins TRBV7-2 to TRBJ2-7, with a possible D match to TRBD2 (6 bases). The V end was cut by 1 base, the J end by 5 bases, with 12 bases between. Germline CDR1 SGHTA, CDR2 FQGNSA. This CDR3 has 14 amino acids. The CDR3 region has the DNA TGTGCCAGCAGCTTAGGGTCACTAGCCCACGAGCAGTACTTC. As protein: CASSLGSLAHEQYF.

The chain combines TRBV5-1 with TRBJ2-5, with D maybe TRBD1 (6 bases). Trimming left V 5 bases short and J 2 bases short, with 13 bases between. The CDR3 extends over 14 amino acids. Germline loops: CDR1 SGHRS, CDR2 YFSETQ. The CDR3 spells CASSRQDLQETQYF. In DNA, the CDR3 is TGCGCCAGCAGTCGACAGGACCTTCAAGAGACCCAGTACTTC.

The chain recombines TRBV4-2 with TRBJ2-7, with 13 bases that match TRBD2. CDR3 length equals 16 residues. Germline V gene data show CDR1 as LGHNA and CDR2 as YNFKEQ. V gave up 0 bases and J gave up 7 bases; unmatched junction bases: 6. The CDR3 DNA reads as TGTGCCAGCAGCCAAGATTTGGGGACTAGCGGGAATGAGCAGTACTTC. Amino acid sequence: CASSQDLGTSGNEQYF.